These 9 T cell receptor beta chains originate from one sample sequenced in a study of blood T cell repertoires in COVID-19. Assay: immunoSEQ multiplex PCR; the TCRdb copy retains only in-frame clones and omits some. The sample shows fewer than 400,000 clones, just under 90% of them seen only once. Sequencing input: PBMCs or T cells enriched from blood (not recorded which). The receptors were gathered from a woman in her twenties or thirties who had recovered from COVID-19.

The CDR3, as DNA: TGCAGCGTTGTAACAGGGGGCACTGAAGCTTTCTTT. As protein: CSVVTGGTEAFF. This chain joins TRBV29-1 and TRBJ1-1, with TRBD1 matching 8 bases. The CDR3 extends over 12 amino acids. V gave up 4 bases and J gave up 4 bases; unmatched junction bases: 2. The germline CDR1 and CDR2 sequences are SQVTM and ANQGSEA.

The chain combines TRBV25-1 with TRBJ2-3; no clear D gene. The V end lost 4 bases, the J end lost 7 bases, and 9 bases lay between the germline ends. The germline gives CDR1 MGHDK, CDR2 SYGVNS. This CDR3 spans 12 amino acids. CDR3 sequence (DNA): TGTGCCAGCAGTGGTAGTGCGTATACGCAGTATTTT. Amino acids: CASSGSAYTQYF.

This clone was recorded a few times. The chain recombines TRBV7-2 with TRBJ2-3; D is perhaps TRBD2 (5 bases). The germline V gene encodes CDR1 SGHTA and CDR2 FQGNSA. CDR3 length equals 16 residues. Trimming took 5 bases from V and 0 from J, leaving 15 bases between them. The CDR3 reads CASSPSFERSTDTQYF. Written as DNA, the CDR3 is TGTGCCAGCAGCCCTTCGTTCGAGCGGAGCACAGATACGCAGTATTTT.

The V call is TRBV5-5, the J call TRBJ1-2, with 11 bases that match TRBD1. This CDR3 is built from 15 residues. Germline trimming cut 4 bases from V and 6 bases from J; bases unmatched to any gene: 8. Germline CDR1 and CDR2: SGHKS and YYEKEE (reference sequence). The CDR3 spells CASSAPGQGDHGYTF. The CDR3 DNA is TGTGCCAGCAGCGCCCCGGGACAGGGGGATCATGGCTACACCTTC.

The gene calls are TRBV13 and TRBJ2-7; TRBD1 matches at 7 bases. The CDR3 is 16 residues long. Germline CDR1 is PRHDT and CDR2 is FYEKMQ (reference sequence). Trimming cost V 2 bases and J 4 bases; bases outside gene matches: 11. The CDR3 protein is CASSLSGLDRAYEQYF. CDR3 nucleotides: TGTGCCAGCAGCTTATCGGGGCTTGACAGGGCGTACGAGCAGTACTTC.

This clone came up a few times. One end of the junction does not line up with germline, which may come from a read error. The chain couples TRBV30 to TRBJ1-2; 8 bases map to TRBD1. This CDR3 spans 13 amino acids. The germline V gene has CDR1 GTSNPN and CDR2 SVGIG (reference sequence). The CDR3 is CASPGTGGYDYTF. DNA for the CDR3: TGTGCCTCTCCCGGGACAGGCGGTTATGACTACACCTTC.

J is TRBJ1-3 and V is TRBV21-1. TRBV21-1 is an annotated pseudogene. This CDR3 comprises 17 residues. CDR3: CASSSRRPGLGGNTIYF. The CDR3 region has the DNA TGTGCCAGCAGCTCCCGCCGTCCGGGATTGGGTGGAAACACCATATATTTT.

The chain links TRBV4-1 to TRBJ2-3; TRBD2 matches 7 bases. V was pared by 1 base and J by 4 bases, with 11 bases of the junction left unmatched. Germline assignment: CDR1 MGHRA and CDR2 YSYEKL. The length of the CDR3 is 17 residues. CDR3 sequence: CASSQVSPGEGPDTQYF. Here the CDR3 DNA reads TGCGCCAGCAGCCAAGTTTCCCCCGGGGAGGGCCCAGATACGCAGTATTTT.

The genes are TRBV9 and TRBJ2-5; 7 nucleotides agree with TRBD1. CDR3 length: 15 residues. With 5 bases clipped from V and 5 bases from J, the junction kept 12 bases outside the gene matches. Germline V lookup: CDR1 SGDLS, CDR2 YYNGEE. CDR3 in amino acids: CASSQEGGSWETQYF. The DNA of the CDR3 is TGTGCCAGCAGTCAGGAAGGGGGCTCGTGGGAGACCCAGTACTTC.